The TCR beta chain under discussion was sequenced for a study of shared clonotypes between healthy human individuals. Study as a whole: The cohort comprised a couple of women and a few men. Their ages spanned 18 to 49 years. Used for every donor were three CD4 naive, three CD4 memory, two CD8 naive and one CD8 memory plate.

Trimming took off 4 bases at V and 4 bases at J, with 12 bases between the two ends. CDR1 SGHRS and CDR2 YFSETQ come from the germline V gene. This CDR3 has 14 residues. Whole-study findings and limits: The sole specimen, blood, was sampled, and tissue repertoires likely differ.

Terminally differentiated effector memory CD45RA+ cells were excluded from the naive CD8 cells, which were CD45RO-negative and positively selected for CCR7. Study processing details: ImmunoSEQ junction-only sequences lacked quality scores, so their filtering differed. Clones were sequenced by immunoSEQ multiplex PCR, and TCRdb holds only the in-frame ones, with some missing. V, J and clone size reflect that table, while D and trimming were determined from the DNA. The sample contains about 2 million clones, approximately 94% of which appear only once. A remark on this clone: Its antigen is undetermined.

This chain connects TRBV5-1 to TRBJ2-4, with unresolved D. Sequenced material: naive CD8+ T cells sorted from blood. The receptor's source is a man aged 18 to 35 in good health. CDR3 sequence (DNA): TGCGCCAGCAGCCGAACCTTCCCGAAAAACATTCAGTACTTC. This codes for CASSRTFPKNIQYF.